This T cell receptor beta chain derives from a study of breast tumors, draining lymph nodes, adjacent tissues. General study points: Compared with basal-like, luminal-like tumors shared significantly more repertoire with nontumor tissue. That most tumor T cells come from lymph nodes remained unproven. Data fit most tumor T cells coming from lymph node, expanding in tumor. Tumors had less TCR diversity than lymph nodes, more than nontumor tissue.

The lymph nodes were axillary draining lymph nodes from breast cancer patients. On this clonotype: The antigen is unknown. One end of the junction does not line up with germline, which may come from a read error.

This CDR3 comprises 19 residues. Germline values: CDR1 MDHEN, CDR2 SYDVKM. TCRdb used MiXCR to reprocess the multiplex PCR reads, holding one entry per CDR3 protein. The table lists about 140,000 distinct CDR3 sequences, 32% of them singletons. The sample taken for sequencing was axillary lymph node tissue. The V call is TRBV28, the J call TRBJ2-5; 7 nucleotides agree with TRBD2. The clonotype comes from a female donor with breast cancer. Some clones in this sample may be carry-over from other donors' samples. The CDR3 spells CASSLTPGPAGLNQETRYF. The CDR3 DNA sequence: TGTGCCAGCAGTTTAACTCCGGGACCAGCGGGGCTTAACCAAGAGACCCGGTACTTC.